These T cell receptor beta chains were read from a single sample in a study of T cell responses to AZD1222 COVID-19 vaccine. Clones were sequenced by immunoSEQ multiplex PCR, and TCRdb holds only the in-frame ones, with some missing. This table holds approximately 140,000 clones, 93% found once. Source: peripheral blood, taken on day 0 of AZD1222 vaccination. These receptors were collected from an adult in good health. Both conserved end residues are part of each CDR3. The order of the fields is clone size, J gene, V gene, CDR3 length, D gene, CDR3 DNA, CDR3 protein. A D gene is named only where the DNA matches it firmly. The size field is filled for only some rows; it gives once, few, many or a size class.

abundance: .
j_gene: TRBJ2-7
v_gene: TRBV5-1
len: 13
d_gene: .
CDR3nt: TGCGCCAGCAGCTTAATGGGAAACTACGAGCAGTACTTC
CDR3aa: CASSLMGNYEQYF

abundance: .
j_gene: TRBJ2-3
v_gene: TRBV5-5
len: 13
d_gene: .
CDR3nt: TGTGCCAGCAGGATGACTAGCACAGATACGCAGTATTTT
CDR3aa: CASRMTSTDTQYF

abundance: .
j_gene: TRBJ2-7
v_gene: TRBV18
len: 14
d_gene: TRBD2
CDR3nt: TGTGCCAGCTCACCGGGGGGGGGACCCTACGAGCAGTACTTC
CDR3aa: CASSPGGGPYEQYF

abundance: .
j_gene: TRBJ2-7
v_gene: TRBV7-2
len: 19
d_gene: TRBD2
CDR3nt: TGTGCCAGCAGCCCCCCGACTAGCGGGAGGGCCGGCTCTTCCTACGAGCAGTACTTC
CDR3aa: CASSPPTSGRAGSSYEQYF

abundance: .
j_gene: TRBJ2-7
v_gene: TRBV7-9
len: 18
d_gene: TRBD2
CDR3nt: TGTGCCAGCAGCTTAGTGTTGACTAGCGGGACCAGCTCCTACGAGCAGTACTTC
CDR3aa: CASSLVLTSGTSSYEQYF

abundance: .
j_gene: TRBJ2-7
v_gene: TRBV7-6
len: 16
d_gene: TRBD2
CDR3nt: TGTGCCAGCAGCTTAGATCGGGCGGGGGGGCCGTACGAGCAGTACTTC
CDR3aa: CASSLDRAGGPYEQYF

abundance: .
j_gene: TRBJ2-5
v_gene: TRBV5-1
len: 12
d_gene: .
CDR3nt: TGCGCCAGCAGCTTTGGGGAAGAGACCCAGTACTTC
CDR3aa: CASSFGEETQYF

abundance: .
j_gene: TRBJ1-2
v_gene: TRBV2
len: 15
d_gene: .
CDR3nt: TGTGCCAGCAGTGAGGCTGGGGGCGCCGGCTATGGCTACACCTTC
CDR3aa: CASSEAGGAGYGYTF

abundance: .
j_gene: TRBJ1-5
v_gene: TRBV6-1
len: 16
d_gene: TRBD1
CDR3nt: TGTGCCAGCAGTGAAGCGGCAGGGGGAGGCAATCAGCCCCAGCATTTT
CDR3aa: CASSEAAGGGNQPQHF

abundance: .
j_gene: TRBJ2-7
v_gene: TRBV3-1/TRBV3-2
len: 13
d_gene: TRBD1
CDR3nt: TGTGCCAGCAGCCCCATAGGGGGCGGCGAGCAGTACTTC
CDR3aa: CASSPIGGGEQYF

abundance: .
j_gene: TRBJ1-5
v_gene: TRBV6-5
len: 14
d_gene: TRBD1
CDR3nt: TGTGCCAGCAGTCCTCGACAGGGTGAGAAGCCCCAGCATTTT
CDR3aa: CASSPRQGEKPQHF

abundance: .
j_gene: TRBJ2-1
v_gene: TRBV30
len: 14
d_gene: .
CDR3nt: TGTGCCTGGAGTTCGTGGGAGTCCTACAATGAGCAGTTCTTC
CDR3aa: CAWSSWESYNEQFF

abundance: .
j_gene: TRBJ1-2
v_gene: TRBV9
len: 15
d_gene: TRBD1
CDR3nt: TGTGCCAGCAGCGTAGGGCAGGGGGCGAACTATGGCTACACCTTC
CDR3aa: CASSVGQGANYGYTF

abundance: .
j_gene: TRBJ2-6
v_gene: TRBV5-1
len: 11
d_gene: .
CDR3nt: TGCGCCAGCAGCGGGGCCAACGTCCTGACTTTC
CDR3aa: CASSGANVLTF

abundance: .
j_gene: TRBJ2-5
v_gene: TRBV29-1
len: 16
d_gene: TRBD2
CDR3nt: TGCAGCGTTGGGGGACTAGCGGGAGGGGTCGGGGAGACCCAGTACTTC
CDR3aa: CSVGGLAGGVGETQYF

abundance: .
j_gene: TRBJ1-5
v_gene: TRBV28
len: 16
d_gene: .
CDR3nt: TGTGCCAGCAGTCCAGAGTCCTGGCAGGGAGGACAGCCCCAGCATTTT
CDR3aa: CASSPESWQGGQPQHF

abundance: .
j_gene: TRBJ1-1
v_gene: TRBV6-5
len: 13
d_gene: .
CDR3nt: TGTGCCGCGGAGGGTGCACAGAATTTTCAAGCTTTCTTT
CDR3aa: CAAEGAQNFQAFF

abundance: once
j_gene: TRBJ1-2
v_gene: TRBV7-8
len: 15
d_gene: TRBD1
CDR3nt: TGTGCCAGCAGCTCCCGGACAGGGACTATGAATGGCTACACCTTC
CDR3aa: CASSSRTGTMNGYTF

abundance: .
j_gene: TRBJ2-7
v_gene: TRBV6-5
len: 14
d_gene: .
CDR3nt: TGTGCCAGCACAGTATATTCACAACGAGCCGAGCAGTACTTC
CDR3aa: CASTVYSQRAEQYF

abundance: .
j_gene: TRBJ2-1
v_gene: TRBV28
len: 16
d_gene: TRBD1
CDR3nt: TGTGCCAGCAGTTTATTAGGGACAGGGGTAGGGGCTGAGCAGTTCTTC
CDR3aa: CASSLLGTGVGAEQFF

abundance: .
j_gene: TRBJ1-2
v_gene: TRBV6-5
len: 15
d_gene: .
CDR3nt: TGTGCCAGCAGCAGTCCCGGGACAATAGGCTATGGCTACACCTTC
CDR3aa: CASSSPGTIGYGYTF

abundance: .
j_gene: TRBJ1-2
v_gene: TRBV5-5
len: 13
d_gene: .
CDR3nt: TGTGCCAGCAGCAGGGACCCCGACTATGGCTACACCTTC
CDR3aa: CASSRDPDYGYTF

abundance: few
j_gene: TRBJ1-1
v_gene: TRBV19
len: 14
d_gene: TRBD1
CDR3nt: TGTGCCAGTAGTCACCAGGGGGCAGGTACTGAAGCTTTCTTT
CDR3aa: CASSHQGAGTEAFF

abundance: .
j_gene: TRBJ1-6
v_gene: TRBV18
len: 14
d_gene: .
CDR3nt: TGTGCCAGCTCAGCGGGAGCGTATAATTCACCCCTCCACTTT
CDR3aa: CASSAGAYNSPLHF

abundance: once
j_gene: TRBJ1-1
v_gene: TRBV7-9
len: 16
d_gene: .
CDR3nt: TGTGCCAGCAGCTTAGCTGGGTCGGGTCTGAACACTGAAGCTTTCTTT
CDR3aa: CASSLAGSGLNTEAFF

abundance: once
j_gene: TRBJ1-2
v_gene: TRBV5-1
len: 13
d_gene: TRBD1
CDR3nt: TGCGCCAGCAGCCGAGGACAGGACTATGGCTACACCTTC
CDR3aa: CASSRGQDYGYTF

abundance: .
j_gene: TRBJ1-2
v_gene: TRBV7-2
len: 17
d_gene: .
CDR3nt: TGTGCCAGCAGCTATGTTCTGGGGGGGGCAGATTCTTATGGCTACACCTTC
CDR3aa: CASSYVLGGADSYGYTF

abundance: .
j_gene: TRBJ2-2
v_gene: TRBV29-1
len: 15
d_gene: TRBD2
CDR3nt: TGCAGCGTTGAGGGAGCGGGAGGGACCACCGGGGAGCTGTTTTTT
CDR3aa: CSVEGAGGTTGELFF

abundance: .
j_gene: TRBJ2-3
v_gene: TRBV19
len: 15
d_gene: .
CDR3nt: TGTGCCAGTAGTTCCGGGAGTGGCAACACAGATACGCAGTATTTT
CDR3aa: CASSSGSGNTDTQYF

abundance: .
j_gene: TRBJ1-6
v_gene: TRBV7-8
len: 14
d_gene: TRBD1
CDR3nt: TGTGCCAGCAGCTTAAACAGGGGGCTTTCACCCCTCCACTTT
CDR3aa: CASSLNRGLSPLHF

abundance: .
j_gene: TRBJ2-1
v_gene: TRBV27
len: 15
d_gene: TRBD2
CDR3nt: TGTGCCAGCAGTTTACAGGGGACTAGCCCCAATGAGCAGTTCTTC
CDR3aa: CASSLQGTSPNEQFF

abundance: .
j_gene: TRBJ1-2
v_gene: TRBV7-2
len: 13
d_gene: .
CDR3nt: TGTGCCAGCAGCTTAAATCCGTTCTATGGCTACACCTTC
CDR3aa: CASSLNPFYGYTF

abundance: .
j_gene: TRBJ1-1
v_gene: TRBV19
len: 14
d_gene: .
CDR3nt: TGTGCCAGTAGTACCCAAACCCGGGTTGGGGAAGCTTTCTTT
CDR3aa: CASSTQTRVGEAFF

abundance: once
j_gene: TRBJ2-5
v_gene: TRBV29-1
len: 11
d_gene: .
CDR3nt: TGCAGCGTTGGCGGACAAGAGACCCAGTACTTC
CDR3aa: CSVGGQETQYF

abundance: few
j_gene: TRBJ1-2
v_gene: TRBV28
len: 14
d_gene: TRBD1
CDR3nt: TGTGCCAGCAGAGGACAGGGGCCATCCCGAGGCTACACCTTC
CDR3aa: CASRGQGPSRGYTF

abundance: .
j_gene: TRBJ2-7
v_gene: TRBV5-6
len: 14
d_gene: .
CDR3nt: TGTGCCAGCAGCCTCGCGGGGGCCGTTTACGAGCAGTACTTC
CDR3aa: CASSLAGAVYEQYF

abundance: .
j_gene: TRBJ1-6
v_gene: TRBV5-6
len: 15
d_gene: TRBD1
CDR3nt: TGTGCCAGCAGCCTAGGACAGGGACACAATTCACCCCTCCACTTT
CDR3aa: CASSLGQGHNSPLHF

abundance: .
j_gene: TRBJ2-3
v_gene: TRBV5-6
len: 13
d_gene: TRBD1
CDR3nt: TGTGCCAGCAGCCGACAGGGGACAGATACGCAGTATTTT
CDR3aa: CASSRQGTDTQYF

abundance: .
j_gene: TRBJ2-5
v_gene: TRBV10-3
len: 12
d_gene: TRBD1
CDR3nt: TGTGCCGTTCAGGGGGTAGCCGAGACCCAGTACTTC
CDR3aa: CAVQGVAETQYF

abundance: .
j_gene: TRBJ2-7
v_gene: TRBV5-1
len: 19
d_gene: .
CDR3nt: TGCGCCAGCAGCTTGGAATCGTTGGGGGTCGGCCGTGGAACCTACGAGCAGTACTTC
CDR3aa: CASSLESLGVGRGTYEQYF

abundance: .
j_gene: TRBJ2-7
v_gene: TRBV6-5
len: 14
d_gene: TRBD2
CDR3nt: TGTGCCAGCAGTCACACCGGGACTAGTCGCGAGCAGTACTTC
CDR3aa: CASSHTGTSREQYF

abundance: .
j_gene: TRBJ2-5
v_gene: TRBV29-1
len: 13
d_gene: .
CDR3nt: TGCAGCGTTGATGGTGGGGTGATGCAGACCCAGTACTTC
CDR3aa: CSVDGGVMQTQYF

abundance: .
j_gene: TRBJ1-2
v_gene: TRBV6-6
len: 12
d_gene: TRBD1
CDR3nt: TGTGCCAGCAGTCTCACAGGGGAAGGCTACACCTTC
CDR3aa: CASSLTGEGYTF

abundance: once
j_gene: TRBJ2-1
v_gene: TRBV6-5
len: 12
d_gene: .
CDR3nt: TGTGTTAGTAACGACAGGTACAATGAGCAGTTCTTC
CDR3aa: CVSNDRYNEQFF

abundance: .
j_gene: TRBJ2-1
v_gene: TRBV14
len: 16
d_gene: TRBD2
CDR3nt: TGTGCCAGCAGCCAAGAAGTCCTAGCGGGGTACAATGAGCAGTTCTTC
CDR3aa: CASSQEVLAGYNEQFF

abundance: .
j_gene: TRBJ1-2
v_gene: TRBV18
len: 13
d_gene: .
CDR3nt: TGTGCCAGCTCACCTGGGACATCCGATGGCTACACCTTC
CDR3aa: CASSPGTSDGYTF

abundance: .
j_gene: TRBJ1-6
v_gene: TRBV7-2
len: 15
d_gene: .
CDR3nt: TGTGCCAGCAGCTTGGGGACACGGCGTAATTCACCCCTCCACTTT
CDR3aa: CASSLGTRRNSPLHF

abundance: .
j_gene: TRBJ2-5
v_gene: TRBV3-1/TRBV3-2
len: 13
d_gene: .
CDR3nt: TGTGCCAGCAGCCAAGATTACCTCGAGACCCAGTACTTC
CDR3aa: CASSQDYLETQYF

abundance: .
j_gene: TRBJ2-1
v_gene: TRBV7-9
len: 15
d_gene: .
CDR3nt: TGTGCCAGCAGCCCCGGACAGCAGGGGTGGAATGAGCAGTTCTTC
CDR3aa: CASSPGQQGWNEQFF

abundance: .
j_gene: TRBJ2-7
v_gene: TRBV5-1
len: 15
d_gene: TRBD2
CDR3nt: TGCGCCAGCAGCTTGGGGACTAGCGGCGCCTACGAGCAGTACTTC
CDR3aa: CASSLGTSGAYEQYF

abundance: .
j_gene: TRBJ2-3
v_gene: TRBV5-1
len: 15
d_gene: .
CDR3nt: TGCGCCAGCCACCCTAGCGCCTGGGGGTCAGATACGCAGTATTTT
CDR3aa: CASHPSAWGSDTQYF

abundance: .
j_gene: TRBJ2-7
v_gene: TRBV6-5
len: 13
d_gene: .
CDR3nt: TGTGCCAGCAGTCCCATCGGGGCCGGCGAGCAGTACTTC
CDR3aa: CASSPIGAGEQYF

abundance: .
j_gene: TRBJ2-4
v_gene: TRBV12-3/TRBV12-4
len: 12
d_gene: .
CDR3nt: TGTGCCAGCAGTTTTGAGGGGGGCATTCAGTACTTC
CDR3aa: CASSFEGGIQYF

abundance: .
j_gene: TRBJ2-7
v_gene: TRBV29-1
len: 14
d_gene: TRBD1
CDR3nt: TGCAGCGTCGCTAACAGGGGCTTCTCCTACGAGCAGTACTTC
CDR3aa: CSVANRGFSYEQYF

abundance: .
j_gene: TRBJ1-2
v_gene: TRBV18
len: 17
d_gene: TRBD1
CDR3nt: TGTGCCAGCTCACCATCCAGGGGGCGCCTCGCTAACTATGGCTACACCTTC
CDR3aa: CASSPSRGRLANYGYTF